A single sample is the source of the 26 T cell receptor beta chains below, sequenced in a study of blood T cell dynamics during melanoma immunotherapy. Time point meaning: pre-treatment baseline. The data were produced by immunoSEQ multiplex PCR, yet TCRdb's version contains in-frame clones alone and is incomplete. Here the sample spans 1,200 to 1,500 clones, roughly 90% being singletons. The source material was effector memory CD8+ T cells from blood, sampled from a patient treated with checkpoint blockade. The receptors shown here come from a human donor with melanoma.

This sequence joins TRBV9 and TRBJ2-1, with TRBD2 matching 9 bases. Per the germline V gene, CDR1 is SGDLS and CDR2 is YYNGEE. CDR3 length: 16 residues. With V trimmed by 0 bases and J by 4 bases, 5 bases remained unmatched. CDR3: CASSVAGSGGYNEQFF. The CDR3 DNA follows: TGTGCCAGCAGCGTAGCAGGTAGCGGGGGTTACAATGAGCAGTTCTTC.

This clone has more than one count but fewer than ten. This chain uses TRBV19 with TRBJ2-7; D may correspond to TRBD1 or TRBD2 (5 bases each). The length of the CDR3 is 12 residues. The V end lost 10 bases, the J end lost 3 bases, and 13 bases lay between the germline ends. Germline V gene data show CDR1 as LNHDA and CDR2 as SQIVND (reference sequence). The CDR3 protein is CATEGESYEQYF. The CDR3 DNA is TGTGCCACGGAAGGGGAGAGCTACGAGCAGTACTTC.

The chain employs TRBV7-9 and TRBJ1-1; weak D call: TRBD1 (6 bases). The CDR3 is made up of 14 amino acids. The V and J ends lost 4 bases and 1 base respectively, with 10 bases between them. Germline CDR1 reads SEHNR; CDR2 reads FQNEAQ (reference sequence). This CDR3 reads CASSSGTTNTEAFF. In DNA, the CDR3 is TGTGCCAGCAGCTCCGGGACAACGAACACTGAAGCTTTCTTT. The whole variable domain, filled in from reference TRBV7-9 and TRBJ1-1, reads DTGVSQNPRHKITKRGQNVTFRCDPISEHNRLYWYRQTLGQGPEFLTYFQNEAQLEKSRLLSDRFSAERPKGSFSTLEIQRTEQGDSAMYLCASSSGTTNTEAFFGQGTRLTVV.

This chain links TRBV6-5 with TRBJ2-1; 7 bases fit TRBD2. Trimming at V came to 2 bases and at J to 12 bases, leaving 7 bases not matched to a gene. Germline values: CDR1 MNHEY, CDR2 SVGAGI. CDR3 length equals 13 residues. The CDR3 sequence: CASSYGGPGGQFF. CDR3 DNA: TGTGCCAGCAGTTACGGGGGACCGGGGGGGCAGTTCTTC.

This sequence joins TRBV7-6 and TRBJ2-7; D is ambiguous. This CDR3 has 13 amino acids. Trimming stripped 0 bases from V and 5 bases from J, with 8 bases between. Germline V gene sequence: CDR1 SGHVS, CDR2 FNYEAQ. CDR3 bases: TGTGCCAGCAGCTTAGCGTTCAGCAACGAGCAGTACTTC. This sequence encodes CASSLAFSNEQYF.

The DNA of the CDR3 is TGTGCCAGCAGTTTATCCGGGACAGGGGGCGCTCATGCTTTCTTT. Its protein product is CASSLSGTGGAHAFF. The rearrangement links TRBV28 to TRBJ1-1; TRBD1 agrees at 12 bases. Trimming removed 1 base from V and 11 bases from J; junction bases left unmatched: 8. Germline CDR1 reads MDHEN; CDR2 reads SYDVKM. The CDR3 spans 15 residues. Full variable domain (rest looked up from reference TRBV28 and TRBJ1-1): DVKVTQSSRYLVKRTGEKVFLECVQDMDHENMFWYRQDPGLGLRLIYFSYDVKMKEKGDIPEGYSVSREKKERFSLILESASTNQTSMYLCASSLSGTGGAHAFFGQGTRLTVV.

This clone was seen a few times. This rearrangement joins TRBV19 to TRBJ2-7, with TRBD1 matching over 8 bases. Germline-derived CDR1 and CDR2 are LNHDA and SQIVND (reference sequence). V trimming: 5 bases; J trimming: 7 bases; junction bases outside the gene matches: 7. The CDR3 sequence is 13 residues long. This chain's CDR3 is CASSLGQGGEQYF. CDR3 in DNA: TGTGCCAGTAGTTTAGGACAGGGCGGAGAGCAGTACTTC.

CDR3 loop: CASSFPGRGLYEQYF. The CDR3 nucleotides read TGTGCCAGCAGTTTTCCGGGACGGGGGCTCTACGAGCAGTACTTC. The chain carries TRBV28 and TRBJ2-5; either TRBD1 or TRBD2 may fit D (6 bases each). The J call may be faulty, since TRBJ2-7 better matches the DNA end. Per germline, CDR1 MDHEN and CDR2 SYDVKM. CDR3 length equals 15 residues.

V usage is TRBV12-5 and J usage is TRBJ1-5, with a possible D match to TRBD1 (5 bases). The CDR3 is 13 amino acids. Trimming cost V 7 bases and J 2 bases, with 9 bases left between them. Germline V gene data show CDR1 as LGHNT and CDR2 as FRNRAP. The CDR3, as DNA: TGTGCTAGTGCCATGACAGGCAATCAGCCCCAGCATTTT. This encodes CASAMTGNQPQHF.

The chain is built from TRBV5-1 and TRBJ2-4; tentative D call: TRBD1 (7 bases). The CDR3 consists of 18 residues. With 0 bases removed from V and 0 bases from J, the gap between germline ends came to 16 bases. The germline V gene encodes CDR1 SGHRS and CDR2 YFSETQ. The CDR3 sequence: CASSLAAGGIIAKNIQYF. CDR3 DNA: TGCGCCAGCAGCTTGGCGGCAGGGGGGATCATAGCCAAAAACATTCAGTACTTC.

In this sample, this clone turned up a few times. J is TRBJ1-1 and V is TRBV19; D gene ambiguous. With 2 bases removed from V and 3 bases from J, the gap between germline ends came to 7 bases. Germline loops: CDR1 LNHDA, CDR2 SQIVND (reference sequence). CDR3 length: 13 residues. The CDR3 DNA sequence: TGTGCCAGTAGTATAACGAGACACACTGAAGCTTTCTTT. Its translation is CASSITRHTEAFF.

The rearrangement links TRBV2 to TRBJ2-7, with no clear D. The CDR3 loop spans 13 amino acids. V shed 6 bases and J shed 0 bases, with 9 bases lying between them. Germline CDR1 reads SNHLY; CDR2 reads FYNNEI. DNA of the CDR3: TGTGCCAGCAGGTTCTCGGCCTCCTACGAGCAGTACTTC. Translated: CASRFSASYEQYF.

The chain links TRBV5-8 to TRBJ2-7; D uncertain. This CDR3 region has 12 residues. The V gene's germline CDR1 is SGHTS and CDR2 YDEGEE. Trimming stripped 0 bases from V and 6 bases from J, with 7 bases between. CDR3 loop: CASSLGAAEQYF. CDR3 sequence (DNA): TGTGCCAGCAGCTTGGGGGCGGCCGAGCAGTACTTC.

In this sample, this clone turned up once. This rearrangement joins TRBV4-2 to TRBJ2-2; possible D gene TRBD1, 6 bases. This CDR3 comprises 15 residues. Between the trimmed V and J ends, which lost 1 base and 4 bases, there was a span of 10 bases. The germline gives CDR1 LGHNA, CDR2 YNFKEQ. The CDR3 spells CASSQVGASTGELFF. Written as DNA, the CDR3 is TGTGCCAGCAGCCAAGTGGGGGCAAGCACCGGGGAGCTGTTTTTT.

The genes are TRBV5-6 and TRBJ2-3, with TRBD2 as a possible D gene (6 bases). Trimming left V 4 bases short and J 5 bases short, with 11 bases between. The germline CDR1 and CDR2 sequences are SGHDT and YYEEEE. The CDR3 totals 13 residues. The CDR3 nucleotides read TGTGCCAGCAGCAGGGACTGGGAAGATACGCAGTATTTT. Translating it yields CASSRDWEDTQYF.

In DNA form, the CDR3 reads TGTGCCAGTGTTACAGGGACCTTCATTACCAACACCGGGGAGCTGTTTTTT. Protein: CASVTGTFITNTGELFF. This rearrangement joins TRBV28 to TRBJ2-2, with D maybe TRBD1 (6 bases). With 9 bases removed from V and 2 bases from J, the gap between germline ends came to 22 bases. The CDR3 extends over 17 amino acids. CDR1 and CDR2 (germline): MDHEN, SYDVKM.

The DNA of the CDR3 is TGTGCCAGCAGCGCGGGGGGGACTCAATACGAGCAGTACTTC. Translating gives CASSAGGTQYEQYF. The chain is built from TRBV6-5 and TRBJ2-5; 9 nucleotides match TRBD2. The DNA end is a closer match to TRBJ2-7, so the J assignment may be wrong. CDR3 size: 14 residues. CDR1 and CDR2 from the germline V gene are MNHEY and SVGAGI.

The rearrangement joins TRBV9 to TRBJ2-5; D remains unclear. The CDR3 has 15 amino acids. CDR1 is SGDLS, CDR2 YYNGEE, per germline. V dropped 4 bases and J dropped 5 bases, with 18 bases sitting between them. The CDR3 region has the DNA TGTGCCAGCAGCCCCGCACAATCGGGCCTCGAGACCCAGTACTTC. Amino acid sequence: CASSPAQSGLETQYF.

The chain employs TRBV4-3 and TRBJ1-3; D is uncertain. In germline, CDR1 is LGHNA, CDR2 YSLEER. Trimming removed 0 bases from V and 0 bases from J, with 9 bases in between. The CDR3 extends over 16 amino acids. CDR3 nucleotide sequence: TGCGCCAGCAGCCAAGATGAACAGCTCTCTGGAAACACCATATATTTT. Amino acid sequence: CASSQDEQLSGNTIYF.

The chain employs TRBV15 and TRBJ1-3; a possible D gene is TRBD1 (6 bases). From germline, CDR1 is LNHNV and CDR2 YYDKDF (reference sequence). The length of the CDR3 is 18 residues. V was shortened by 0 bases and J by 0 bases, with 15 bases between the two germline ends. The CDR3 sequence: CATSRERGVALSGNTIYF. CDR3 in DNA: TGTGCCACCAGCAGAGAGAGGGGGGTGGCCCTCTCTGGAAACACCATATATTTT. The complete variable domain, with remaining parts taken from reference TRBV15 and TRBJ1-3, reads DAMVIQNPRYQVTQFGKPVTLSCSQTLNHNVMYWYQQKSSQAPKLLFHYYDKDFNNEADTPDNFQSRRPNTSFCFLDIRSPGLGDTAMYLCATSRERGVALSGNTIYFGEGSWLTVV.

V usage is TRBV11-2 and J usage is TRBJ2-7, with TRBD1 as a possible D gene (5 bases). This CDR3 is built from 10 residues. V lost 4 bases to trimming and J lost 9 bases, with 7 bases between them. From germline, CDR1 is SGHAT and CDR2 FQNNGV. The CDR3 coding sequence is TGTGCCAGCAGCTCTGACAGGCAGTACTTC. Amino acid sequence: CASSSDRQYF. Complete variable domain (other parts from reference TRBV11-2 and TRBJ2-7): EAGVAQSPRYKIIEKRQSVAFWCNPISGHATLYWYQQILGQGPKLLIQFQNNGVVDDSQLPKDRFSAERLKGVDSTLKIQPAKLEDSAVYLCASSSDRQYFGPGTRLTVT.

The CDR3 loop reads CASSATATGWDGYTF. For the CDR3, the DNA is TGTGCCAGCAGCGCAACCGCTACAGGGTGGGATGGCTACACCTTC. V is TRBV7-8 and J is TRBJ1-2; weak D call: TRBD1 (6 bases). CDR3 length: 15 residues. V lost 5 bases, J lost 6 bases, and 19 bases lay in between. Germline assignment: CDR1 SGHVS and CDR2 FQNEAQ.

The chain has TRBV6-6 and TRBJ1-2, with TRBD1 matching 10 bases. The CDR3 is 15 amino acids. V gave up 6 bases and J gave up 3 bases; unmatched junction bases: 7. The germline V gene has CDR1 MNHNY and CDR2 SVGAGI (reference sequence). CDR3 DNA: TGTGCCAGCAGACCAGACAGGGGGCTATACTATGGCTACACCTTC. Its protein is CASRPDRGLYYGYTF.

This chain links TRBV6-1 with TRBJ2-1; no reliable D call. Germline CDR1 MNHNS, CDR2 SASEGT. CDR3 length: 15 amino acids. V gave up 1 base and J gave up 0 bases, with 7 bases separating them. The CDR3 sequence is CASSEVVGSYNEQFF. The CDR3 DNA reads as TGTGCCAGCAGTGAAGTAGTGGGCTCCTACAATGAGCAGTTCTTC.

The genes are TRBV6-6 and TRBJ1-1; D is uncertain. In germline, CDR1 is MNHNY, CDR2 SVGAGI (reference sequence). This CDR3 is built from 14 residues. Trimming cost V 7 bases and J 4 bases, with 16 bases left between them. CDR3 DNA: TGTGCCAGCACCCCCTCTTTTCGGGGCACTGAAGCTTTCTTT. It yields the protein CASTPSFRGTEAFF.

This chain uses TRBV28 with TRBJ1-2, with 10 bases lining up with TRBD1. The CDR3 is 13 amino acids. CDR1 and CDR2 (germline): MDHEN, SYDVKM. Trimming at V came to 6 bases and at J to 7 bases, leaving 5 bases not matched to a gene. DNA for the CDR3: TGTGCCAGCAGAAGACAGGGGGCTGGTGGCTACACCTTC. It specifies CASRRQGAGGYTF.